This TCR beta chain was recorded in a study of shared clonotypes between healthy human individuals. About the research overall: Each donor had three CD4 naive, three CD4 memory, two CD8 naive and one CD8 memory plate.

Comments on this clone: Its target is unknown.

The repertoire was sequenced with immunoSEQ multiplex PCR; TCRdb's copy has only in-frame clones and lacks some. The sample includes approximately 1,000,000 clones, 70% to 80% of them seen just once. This CDR3 comprises 14 residues. V lost 0 bases to trimming and J lost 5 bases, with 9 bases between them. From germline, CDR1 is SGHRS and CDR2 YFSETQ. Regarding the study as a whole: The sharing of 4.5% to 5.5% of naive CD4 clonotypes was seen across a handful of donors.

This sequence was found in a man younger than 35 in good health. Some clones in this sample may be carry-over from other donors' samples. The material sequenced was memory CD4+ T cells from PBMCs. Described subset: CD45RA-negative fraction. The rearrangement links TRBV5-1 to TRBJ1-3; D is ambiguous. DNA of the CDR3: TGCGCCAGCAGCTTGGATGCAGGCCGAAACACCATATATTTT. Protein: CASSLDAGRNTIYF.